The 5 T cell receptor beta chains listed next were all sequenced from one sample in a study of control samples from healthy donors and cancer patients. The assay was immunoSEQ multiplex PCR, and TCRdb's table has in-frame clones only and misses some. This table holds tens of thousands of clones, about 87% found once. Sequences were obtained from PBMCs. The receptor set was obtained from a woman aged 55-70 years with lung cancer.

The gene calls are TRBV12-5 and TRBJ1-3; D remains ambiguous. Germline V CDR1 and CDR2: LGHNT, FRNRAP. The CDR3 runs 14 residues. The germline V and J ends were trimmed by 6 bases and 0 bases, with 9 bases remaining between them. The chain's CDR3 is CASGPSASGNTIYF. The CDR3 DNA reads TGTGCTAGTGGCCCTTCTGCCTCTGGAAACACCATATATTTT.

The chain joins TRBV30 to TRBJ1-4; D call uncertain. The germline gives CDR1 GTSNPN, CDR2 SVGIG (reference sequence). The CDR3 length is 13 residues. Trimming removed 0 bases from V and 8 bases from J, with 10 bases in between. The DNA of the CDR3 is TGTGCCTGGAGTGTGGGAATTCAGGAAAAACTGTTTTTT. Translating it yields CAWSVGIQEKLFF.

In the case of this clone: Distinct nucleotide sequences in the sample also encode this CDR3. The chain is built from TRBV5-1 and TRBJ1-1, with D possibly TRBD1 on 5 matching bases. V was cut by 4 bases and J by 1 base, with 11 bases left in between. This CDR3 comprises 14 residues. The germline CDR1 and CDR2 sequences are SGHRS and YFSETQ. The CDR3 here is CASSPGTGNTEAFF. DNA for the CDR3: TGCGCCAGCAGCCCTGGGACTGGGAACACTGAAGCTTTCTTT.

CDR3 coding DNA: TGTGCCAGCAGCCCAACGAGGTATAATGAAAAACTGTTTTTT. Residues: CASSPTRYNEKLFF. The J gene is TRBJ1-4, the V gene TRBV7-8; D is ambiguous. Trimming removed 5 bases from V and 4 bases from J, with 11 bases in between. Germline CDR1 SGHVS, CDR2 FQNEAQ. This CDR3 has 14 amino acids. Filled out from reference TRBV7-8 and TRBJ1-4, the complete variable domain reads GAGVSQSPRYKVAKRGQDVALRCDPISGHVSLFWYQQALGQGPEFLTYFQNEAQLDKSGLPSDRFFAERPEGSVSTLKIQRTQQEDSAVYLCASSPTRYNEKLFFGSGTQLSVL.

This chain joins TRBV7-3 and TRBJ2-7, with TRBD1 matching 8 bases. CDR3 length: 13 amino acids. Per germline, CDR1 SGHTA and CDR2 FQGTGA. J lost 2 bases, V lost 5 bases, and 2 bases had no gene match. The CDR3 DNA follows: TGTGCCAGCAGCCGGGACAGGACCTACGAGCAGTACTTC. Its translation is CASSRDRTYEQYF. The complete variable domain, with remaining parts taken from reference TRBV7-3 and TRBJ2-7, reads GAGVSQTPSNKVTEKGKYVELRCDPISGHTALYWYRQSLGQGPEFLIYFQGTGAADDSGLPNDRFFAVRPEGSVSTLKIQRTERGDSAVYLCASSRDRTYEQYFGPGTRLTVT.